This TCR beta chain was captured by sequencing in a study of memory CD4+ T cells and cytomegalovirus serostatus. As for the study in general: Of the healthy Belgian adults, roughly ten were CMV seropositive and 24 seronegative. Regarding the study as a whole: CMV serostatus prediction reached median AUC around 0.94, or 0.89 with US-trained model. About two fifths of the roughly 150 known CMV-associated TCRbeta sequences appeared in CD4+ memory.

CDR3 length: 13 amino acids. Germline V CDR1 and CDR2: SGHTA, FQGTGA. Unmatched junction bases numbered 8, after V lost 7 bases and J lost 6 bases. Only in-frame clones appear in the TCRdb table, and some are missing; sequencing was by immunoSEQ multiplex PCR. The sample contains approximately 60,000 clones, about 81% of which appear only once. With respect to this clone: Its antigen is currently unknown.

Single viable CD3+CD4+CD8-CD45RO+ cells were sorted as the memory CD4+ T cells. Material: memory CD4+ T cells from blood. This clonotype originated in an adult in good health and CMV-seronegative. J is TRBJ1-1 and V is TRBV7-3; the match to TRBD1 covers 7 bases. DNA of the CDR3: TGTGCCAGCACCTCTGGGCAGGGGGCTGAAGCTTTCTTT. Amino acid sequence: CASTSGQGAEAFF.